What follows are 7 T cell receptor beta chains derived from one specimen sequenced in a study of OX40 agonist ivuxolimab in advanced cancers. Repertoires were generated with immunoSEQ multiplex PCR, while TCRdb's copy carries only in-frame clones and drops some. The sample includes about 58,000 clones, 81% of them seen just once. The sequenced sample was CD4+ or CD8+ T cells sorted from blood, obtained in a trial of the OX40 agonist ivuxolimab. The receptors shown here come from an adult with an advanced solid tumor such as melanoma, head and neck, liver or kidney cancer.

V and J are TRBV7-9 and TRBJ2-7, with TRBD1 identical over 12 bases. The trim removed 5 bases at V and 7 bases at J, leaving 9 bases unmatched. The CDR3 extends over 15 amino acids. The germline V gene encodes CDR1 SEHNR and CDR2 FQNEAQ (reference sequence). The DNA of the CDR3 is TGTGCCAGCAGCGATGGGACAGGGGGCGCCCGGGAGCAGTACTTC. This translates into CASSDGTGGAREQYF.

The CDR3 nucleotides are TGTGCCAGCCACAGGGACGGAAACACTGAAGCTTTCTTT. Translation gives CASHRDGNTEAFF. The chain uses TRBV2 and TRBJ1-1, with D maybe TRBD1 (6 bases). The CDR3 length is 13 residues. The germline CDR1 and CDR2 sequences are SNHLY and FYNNEI. Trimming stripped 8 bases from V and 2 bases from J, with 12 bases between.

The chain uses TRBV5-1 and TRBJ1-2, with D unclear. Germline assignment: CDR1 SGHRS and CDR2 YFSETQ. This CDR3 region has 13 residues. V was pared by 0 bases and J by 8 bases, with 11 bases between. The CDR3 sequence is CASSLGFREGYTF. The CDR3 DNA follows: TGCGCCAGCAGCTTGGGATTCCGGGAGGGCTACACCTTC.

The V and J genes are TRBV2 and TRBJ1-6; tentative D call: TRBD1 (6 bases). CDR3 length equals 16 residues. The V end lost 11 bases, the J end lost 5 bases, and 22 bases lay between the germline ends. The germline gives CDR1 SNHLY, CDR2 FYNNEI. The CDR3 loop is CAGERTGLNNNSPLHF. The CDR3 DNA follows: TGTGCCGGCGAGCGAACAGGGTTGAACAATAATTCACCCCTCCACTTT.

The chain couples TRBV5-1 to TRBJ2-5; D uncertain. The CDR3 extends over 14 amino acids. The V and J ends lost 0 bases and 3 bases respectively, with 9 bases between them. The germline gives CDR1 SGHRS, CDR2 YFSETQ. This CDR3 is CASSLGGLKETQYF. As DNA, the CDR3 is TGCGCCAGCAGCTTGGGGGGTCTCAAAGAGACCCAGTACTTC.

V is TRBV27 and J is TRBJ2-1; TRBD1 matches at 9 bases. CDR3 length equals 18 residues. Germline values: CDR1 MNHEY, CDR2 SMNVEV (reference sequence). Losses at the gene ends were 3 bases for V and 0 bases for J; bases not matched to a gene: 9. Written as DNA, the CDR3 is TGTGCCAGCAGTTTCCGCGACAGGGGGTCTTACTCCTACAATGAGCAGTTCTTC. Translation: CASSFRDRGSYSYNEQFF.

The gene calls are TRBV5-1 and TRBJ2-1; 12 nucleotides line up with TRBD2. Germline CDR1 is SGHRS and CDR2 is YFSETQ. The CDR3 covers 18 residues. V lost 2 bases to trimming and J lost 3 bases; unmatched junction nucleotides: 9. The CDR3: CASSFKSLAGGIYNEQFF. As DNA, the CDR3 is TGCGCCAGCAGCTTCAAAAGCCTAGCGGGGGGGATCTACAATGAGCAGTTCTTC.